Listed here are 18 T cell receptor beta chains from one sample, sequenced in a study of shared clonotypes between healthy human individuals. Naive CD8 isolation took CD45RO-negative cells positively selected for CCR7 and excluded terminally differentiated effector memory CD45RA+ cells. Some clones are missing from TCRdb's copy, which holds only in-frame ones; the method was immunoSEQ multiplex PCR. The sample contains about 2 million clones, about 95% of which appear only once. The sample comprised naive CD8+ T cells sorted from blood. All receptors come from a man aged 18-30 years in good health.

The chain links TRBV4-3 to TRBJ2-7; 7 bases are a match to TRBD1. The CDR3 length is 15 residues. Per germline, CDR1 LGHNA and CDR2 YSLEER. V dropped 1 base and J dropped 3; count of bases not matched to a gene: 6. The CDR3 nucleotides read TGCGCCAGCAGCCAAGTCCGACAGGGTCACTACGAGCAGTACTTC. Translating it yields CASSQVRQGHYEQYF.

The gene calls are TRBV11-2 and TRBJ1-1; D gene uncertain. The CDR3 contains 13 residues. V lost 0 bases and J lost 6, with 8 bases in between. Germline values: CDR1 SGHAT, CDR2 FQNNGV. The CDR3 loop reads CASSLENWAEAFF. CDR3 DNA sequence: TGTGCCAGCAGCTTAGAAAATTGGGCTGAAGCTTTCTTT.

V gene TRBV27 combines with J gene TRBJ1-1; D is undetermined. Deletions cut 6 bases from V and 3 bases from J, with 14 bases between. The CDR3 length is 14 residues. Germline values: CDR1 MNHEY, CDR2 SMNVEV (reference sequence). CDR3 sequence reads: CASRVSGSDTEAFF. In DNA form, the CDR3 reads TGTGCCAGCAGAGTTTCGGGGTCGGACACTGAAGCTTTCTTT.

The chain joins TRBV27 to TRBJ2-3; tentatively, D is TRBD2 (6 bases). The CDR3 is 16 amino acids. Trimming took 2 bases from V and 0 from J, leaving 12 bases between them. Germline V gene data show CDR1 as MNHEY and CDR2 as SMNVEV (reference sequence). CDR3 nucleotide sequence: TGTGCCAGCAGTTTAACTCGGAGCGGGAGCACAGATACGCAGTATTTT. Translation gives CASSLTRSGSTDTQYF.

DNA of the CDR3: TGCGCCAGCACTTCCCCGGACCGGATATCCTACGAGCAGTACTTC. Its protein product is CASTSPDRISYEQYF. V is TRBV23-1 and J is TRBJ2-7; D is uncertain. TRBV23-1 is placed among ORFs of uncertain function. The CDR3 is 15 residues long. V dropped 7 bases and J dropped 1 base, with 17 bases sitting between them.

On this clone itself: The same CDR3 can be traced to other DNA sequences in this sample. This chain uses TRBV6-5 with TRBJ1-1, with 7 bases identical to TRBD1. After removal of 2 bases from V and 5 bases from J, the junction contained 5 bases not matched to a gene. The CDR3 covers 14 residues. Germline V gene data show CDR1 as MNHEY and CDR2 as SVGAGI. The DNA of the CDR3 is TGTGCCAGCAGTTACCAGGGGGTTGGGACTGAAGCTTTCTTT. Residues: CASSYQGVGTEAFF.

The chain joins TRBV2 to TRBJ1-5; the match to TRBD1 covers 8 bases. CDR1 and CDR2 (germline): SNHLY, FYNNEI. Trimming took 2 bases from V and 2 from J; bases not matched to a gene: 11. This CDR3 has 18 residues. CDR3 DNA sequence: TGTGCCAGCAGTGAAAGTGGGTGGACAGGGATCGGCAATCAGCCCCAGCATTTT. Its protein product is CASSESGWTGIGNQPQHF.

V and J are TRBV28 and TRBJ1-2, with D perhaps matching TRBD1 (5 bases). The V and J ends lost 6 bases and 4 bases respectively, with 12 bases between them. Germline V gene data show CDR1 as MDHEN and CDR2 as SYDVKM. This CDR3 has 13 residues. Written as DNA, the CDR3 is TGTGCCAGCAGGGCAGGGCAAGTCTATGGCTACACCTTC. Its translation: CASRAGQVYGYTF.

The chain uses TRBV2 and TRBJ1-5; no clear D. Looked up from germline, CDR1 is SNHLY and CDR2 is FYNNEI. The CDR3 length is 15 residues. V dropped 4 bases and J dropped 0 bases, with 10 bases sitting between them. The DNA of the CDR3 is TGTGCCAGCAGTGCCGGGAGCCTTAGCAATCAGCCCCAGCATTTT. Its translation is CASSAGSLSNQPQHF.

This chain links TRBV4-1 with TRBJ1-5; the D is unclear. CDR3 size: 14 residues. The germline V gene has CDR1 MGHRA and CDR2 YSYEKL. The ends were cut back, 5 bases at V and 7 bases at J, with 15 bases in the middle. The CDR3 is CASSEHSISQPQHF. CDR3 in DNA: TGCGCCAGCAGCGAACACTCGATAAGCCAGCCCCAGCATTTT.

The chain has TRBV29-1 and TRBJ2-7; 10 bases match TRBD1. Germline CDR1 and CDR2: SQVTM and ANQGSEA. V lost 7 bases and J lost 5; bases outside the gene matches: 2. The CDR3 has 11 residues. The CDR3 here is CSAGTGDEQYF. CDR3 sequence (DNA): TGCAGCGCTGGGACAGGGGACGAGCAGTACTTC.

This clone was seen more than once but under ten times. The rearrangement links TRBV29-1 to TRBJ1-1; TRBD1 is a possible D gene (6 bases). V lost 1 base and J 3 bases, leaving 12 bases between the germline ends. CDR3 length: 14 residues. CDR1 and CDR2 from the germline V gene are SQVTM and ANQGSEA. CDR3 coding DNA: TGCAGCGTTGAAGTGCAGGGGCGGGACACTGAAGCTTTCTTT. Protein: CSVEVQGRDTEAFF.

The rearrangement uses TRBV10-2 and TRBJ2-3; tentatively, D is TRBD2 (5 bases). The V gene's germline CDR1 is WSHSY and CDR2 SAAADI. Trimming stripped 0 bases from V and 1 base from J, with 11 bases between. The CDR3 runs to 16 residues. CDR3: CASSESWAGRTDTQYF. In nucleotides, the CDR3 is TGCGCCAGCAGTGAGTCATGGGCGGGTCGCACAGATACGCAGTATTTT.

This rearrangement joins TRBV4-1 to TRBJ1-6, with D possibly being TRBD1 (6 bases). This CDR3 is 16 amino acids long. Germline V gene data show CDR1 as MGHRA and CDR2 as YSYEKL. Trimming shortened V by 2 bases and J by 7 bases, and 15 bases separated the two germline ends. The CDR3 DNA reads TGCGCCAGCAGCCAAACGCCGGGACAAAGAAATTCACCCCTCCACTTT. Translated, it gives CASSQTPGQRNSPLHF.

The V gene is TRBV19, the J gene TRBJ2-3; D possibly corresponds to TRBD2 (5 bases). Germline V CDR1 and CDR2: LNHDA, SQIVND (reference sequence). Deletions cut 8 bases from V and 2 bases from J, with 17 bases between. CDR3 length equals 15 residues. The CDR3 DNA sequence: TGTGCCAGTCGGCCCTTAGCGATGAACACAGATACGCAGTATTTT. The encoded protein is CASRPLAMNTDTQYF.

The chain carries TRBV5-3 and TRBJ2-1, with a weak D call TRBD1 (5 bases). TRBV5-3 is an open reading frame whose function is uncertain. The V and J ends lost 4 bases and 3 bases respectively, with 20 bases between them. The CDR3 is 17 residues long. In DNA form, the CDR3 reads TGTGCCAGAAGCGCTACTGCCCGGACACAATTCTACAATGAGCAGTTCTTC. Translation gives CARSATARTQFYNEQFF.

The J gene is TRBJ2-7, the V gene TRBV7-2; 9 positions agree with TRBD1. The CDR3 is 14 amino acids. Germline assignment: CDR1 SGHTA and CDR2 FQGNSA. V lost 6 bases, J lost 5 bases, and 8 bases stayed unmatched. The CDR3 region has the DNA TGTGCCAGCAGTTCCCGGGACAGGGTCCACGAGCAGTACTTC. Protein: CASSSRDRVHEQYF.

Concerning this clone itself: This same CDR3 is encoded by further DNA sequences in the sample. The CDR3 sequence: CASSDRGYEQYF. The CDR3 DNA sequence: TGTGCCAGTAGTGACAGGGGGTACGAGCAGTACTTC. The chain carries TRBV19 and TRBJ2-7; 9 bases are a match to TRBD1. Germline CDR1 reads LNHDA; CDR2 reads SQIVND (reference sequence). This CDR3 spans 12 amino acids. V shed 5 bases, J shed 4 bases, and the junction held 0 bases outside the gene matches.